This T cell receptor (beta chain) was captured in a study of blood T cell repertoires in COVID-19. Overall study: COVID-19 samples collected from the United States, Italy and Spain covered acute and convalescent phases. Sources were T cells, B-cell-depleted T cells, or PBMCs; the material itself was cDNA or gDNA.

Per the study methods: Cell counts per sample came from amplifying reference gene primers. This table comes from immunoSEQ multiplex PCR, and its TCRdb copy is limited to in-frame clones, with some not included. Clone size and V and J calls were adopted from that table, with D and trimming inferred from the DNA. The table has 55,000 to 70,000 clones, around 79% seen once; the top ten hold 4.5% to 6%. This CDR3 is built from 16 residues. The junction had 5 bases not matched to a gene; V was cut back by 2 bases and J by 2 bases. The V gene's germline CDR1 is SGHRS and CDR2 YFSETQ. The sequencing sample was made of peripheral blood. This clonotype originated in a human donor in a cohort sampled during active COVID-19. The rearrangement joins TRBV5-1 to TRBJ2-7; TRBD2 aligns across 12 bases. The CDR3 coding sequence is TGCGCCAGCAGCTTTCGCCTAGCGGGGGGGCCCTACGAGCAGTACTTC. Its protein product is CASSFRLAGGPYEQYF. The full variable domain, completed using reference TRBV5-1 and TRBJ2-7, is KAGVTQTPRYLIKTRGQQVTLSCSPISGHRSVSWYQQTPGQGLQFLFEYFSETQRNKGNFPGRFSGRQFSNSRSEMNVSTLELGDSALYLCASSFRLAGGPYEQYFGPGTRLTVT.